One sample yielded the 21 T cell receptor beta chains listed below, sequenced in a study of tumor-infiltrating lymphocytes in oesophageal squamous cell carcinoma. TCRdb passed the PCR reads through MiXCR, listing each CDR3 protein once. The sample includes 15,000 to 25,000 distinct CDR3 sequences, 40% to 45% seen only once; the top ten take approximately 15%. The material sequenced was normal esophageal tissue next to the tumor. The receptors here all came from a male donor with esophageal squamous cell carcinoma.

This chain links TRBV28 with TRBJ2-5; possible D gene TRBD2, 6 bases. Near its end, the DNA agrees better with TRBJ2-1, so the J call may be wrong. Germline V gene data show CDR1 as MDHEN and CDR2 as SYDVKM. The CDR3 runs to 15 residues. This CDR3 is CASSLGGITYNEQFF. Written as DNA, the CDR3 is TGTGCCAGCAGTTTAGGCGGGATAACCTACAATGAGCAGTTCTTC.

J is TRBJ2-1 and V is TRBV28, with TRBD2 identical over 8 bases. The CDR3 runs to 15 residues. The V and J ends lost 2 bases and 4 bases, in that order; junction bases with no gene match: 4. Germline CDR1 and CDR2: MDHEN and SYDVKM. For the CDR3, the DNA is TGTGCCAGCAGTTTACCAGCGGGGGATTACAATGAGCAGTTCTTC. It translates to CASSLPAGDYNEQFF.

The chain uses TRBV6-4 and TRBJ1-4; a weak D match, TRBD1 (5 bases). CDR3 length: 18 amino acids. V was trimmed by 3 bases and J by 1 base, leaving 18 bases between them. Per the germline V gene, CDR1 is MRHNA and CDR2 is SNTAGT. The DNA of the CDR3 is TGTGCCAGCAGTGATTGGTTATCGGGGGATGAAACTAATGAAAAACTGTTTTTT. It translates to CASSDWLSGDETNEKLFF.

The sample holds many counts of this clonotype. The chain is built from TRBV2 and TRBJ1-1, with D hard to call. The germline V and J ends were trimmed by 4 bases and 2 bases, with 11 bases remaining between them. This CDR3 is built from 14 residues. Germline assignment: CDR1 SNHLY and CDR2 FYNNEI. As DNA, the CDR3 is TGTGCCAGCAGTGCTCTGCAGGCCAACACTGAAGCTTTCTTT. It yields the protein CASSALQANTEAFF.

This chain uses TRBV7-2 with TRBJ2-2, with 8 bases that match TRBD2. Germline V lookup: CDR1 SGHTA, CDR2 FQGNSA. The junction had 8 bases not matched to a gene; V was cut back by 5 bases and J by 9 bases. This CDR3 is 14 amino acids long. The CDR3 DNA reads TGTGCCAGCAGCCCGGGACTAGGAGGGAGGGAGCTGTTTTTT. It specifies CASSPGLGGRELFF.

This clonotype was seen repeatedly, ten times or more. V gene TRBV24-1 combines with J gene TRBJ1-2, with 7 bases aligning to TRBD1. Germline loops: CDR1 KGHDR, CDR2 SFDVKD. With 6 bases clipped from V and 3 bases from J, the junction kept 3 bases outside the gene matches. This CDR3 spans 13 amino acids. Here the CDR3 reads CATSSTGYYGYTF. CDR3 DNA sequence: TGTGCCACCAGTTCGACAGGGTACTATGGCTACACCTTC.

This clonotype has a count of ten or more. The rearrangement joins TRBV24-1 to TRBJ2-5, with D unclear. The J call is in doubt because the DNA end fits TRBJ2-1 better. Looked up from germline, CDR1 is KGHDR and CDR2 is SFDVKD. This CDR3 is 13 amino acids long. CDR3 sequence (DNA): TGTGCCACCAGTGACCAGACCGAAAATGAGCAGTTCTTC. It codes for CATSDQTENEQFF.

The CDR3 DNA is TGTGCCAGCAGCCCGCAAGAGACCCAGTACTTC. Protein sequence: CASSPQETQYF. The chain is built from TRBV7-2 and TRBJ2-1; no firm D call. TRBJ2-5 explains the end of the DNA better; the J call may be wrong. The CDR3 sequence is 11 residues long. Germline-derived CDR1 and CDR2 are SGHTA and FQGNSA.

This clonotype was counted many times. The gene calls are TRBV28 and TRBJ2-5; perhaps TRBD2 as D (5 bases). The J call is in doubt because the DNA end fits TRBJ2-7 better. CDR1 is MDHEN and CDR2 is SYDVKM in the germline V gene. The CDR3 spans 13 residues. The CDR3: CASSFEGPYEQYF. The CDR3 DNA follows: TGTGCCAGCAGTTTTGAGGGCCCCTACGAGCAGTACTTC.

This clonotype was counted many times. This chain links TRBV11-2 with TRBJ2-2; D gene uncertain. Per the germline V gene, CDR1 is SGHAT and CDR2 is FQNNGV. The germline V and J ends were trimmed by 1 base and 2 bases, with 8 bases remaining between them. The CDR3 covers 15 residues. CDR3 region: CASSLAVFNTGELFF. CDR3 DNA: TGTGCCAGCAGCTTAGCGGTATTTAACACCGGGGAGCTGTTTTTT.

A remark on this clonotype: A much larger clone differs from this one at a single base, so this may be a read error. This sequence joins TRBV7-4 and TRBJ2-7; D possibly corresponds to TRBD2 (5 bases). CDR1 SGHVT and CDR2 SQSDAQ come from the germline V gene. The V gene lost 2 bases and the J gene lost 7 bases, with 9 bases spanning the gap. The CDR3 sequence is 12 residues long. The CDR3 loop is CASSLPGNEQYF. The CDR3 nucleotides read TGTGCCAGCAGCTTACCCGGGAATGAGCAGTACTTC.

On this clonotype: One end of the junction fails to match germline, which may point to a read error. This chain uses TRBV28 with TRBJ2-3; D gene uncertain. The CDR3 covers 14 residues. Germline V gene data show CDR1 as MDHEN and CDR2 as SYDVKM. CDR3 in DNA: TGTGCCATCAGTTTTGTAGCAGGCACAGATACGCAGTATTTT. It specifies CAISFVAGTDTQYF.

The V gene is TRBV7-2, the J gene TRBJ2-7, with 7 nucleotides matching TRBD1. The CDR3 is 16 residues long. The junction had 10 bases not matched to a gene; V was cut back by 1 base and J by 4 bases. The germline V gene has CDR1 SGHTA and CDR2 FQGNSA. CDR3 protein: CASSLGGAGGLYEQYF. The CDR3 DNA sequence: TGTGCCAGCAGCTTAGGAGGGGCAGGGGGTCTTTACGAGCAGTACTTC.

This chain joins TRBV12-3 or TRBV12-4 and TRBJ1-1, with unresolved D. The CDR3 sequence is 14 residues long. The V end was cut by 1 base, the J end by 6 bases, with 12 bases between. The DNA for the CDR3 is TGTGCCAGCAGTTTAGGAATAGAGAGGGCTGAAGCTTTCTTT. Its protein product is CASSLGIERAEAFF.

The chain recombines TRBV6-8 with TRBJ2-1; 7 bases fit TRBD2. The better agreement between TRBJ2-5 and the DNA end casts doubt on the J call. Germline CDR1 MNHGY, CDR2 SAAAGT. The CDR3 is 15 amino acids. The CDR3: CASSYPGGPQETQYF. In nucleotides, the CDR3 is TGTGCCAGCAGTTACCCGGGAGGCCCCCAAGAGACCCAGTACTTC.

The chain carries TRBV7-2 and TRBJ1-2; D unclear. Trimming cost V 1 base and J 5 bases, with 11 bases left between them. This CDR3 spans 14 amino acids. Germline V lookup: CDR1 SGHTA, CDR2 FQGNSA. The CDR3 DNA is TGTGCCAGCAGCTTAGGGTTTGACGGATATGGCTACACCTTC. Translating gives CASSLGFDGYGYTF.

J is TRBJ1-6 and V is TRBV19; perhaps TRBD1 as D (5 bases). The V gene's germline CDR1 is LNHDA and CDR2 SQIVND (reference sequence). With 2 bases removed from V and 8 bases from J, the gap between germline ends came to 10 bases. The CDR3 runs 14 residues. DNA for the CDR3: TGTGCCAGTAGTATATCAGGGAAGGATTCACCCCTCCACTTT. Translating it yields CASSISGKDSPLHF.

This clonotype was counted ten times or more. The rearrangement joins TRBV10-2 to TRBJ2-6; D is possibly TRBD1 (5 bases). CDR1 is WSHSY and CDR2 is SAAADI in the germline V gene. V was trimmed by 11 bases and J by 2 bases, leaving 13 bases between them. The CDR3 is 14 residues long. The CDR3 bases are TGCGCCTTTTCTGAAGGGGCTGGGGCCAACGTCCTGACTTTC. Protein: CAFSEGAGANVLTF.

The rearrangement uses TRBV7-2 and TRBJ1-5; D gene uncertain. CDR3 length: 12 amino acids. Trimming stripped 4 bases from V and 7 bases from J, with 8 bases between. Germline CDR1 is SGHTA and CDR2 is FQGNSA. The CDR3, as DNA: TGTGCCAGCAGCTCGACCGGGCAGCCCCAGCATTTT. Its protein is CASSSTGQPQHF. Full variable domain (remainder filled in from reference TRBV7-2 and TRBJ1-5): GAGVSQSPSNKVTEKGKDVELRCDPISGHTALYWYRQSLGQGLEFLIYFQGNSAPDKSGLPSDRFSAERTGGSVSTLTIQRTQQEDSAVYLCASSSTGQPQHFGDGTRLSIL.

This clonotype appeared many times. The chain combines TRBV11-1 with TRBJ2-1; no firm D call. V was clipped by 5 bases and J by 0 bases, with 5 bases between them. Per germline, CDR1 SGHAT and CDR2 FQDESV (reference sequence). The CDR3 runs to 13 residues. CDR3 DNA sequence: TGTGCCAGCAGCAAAAGCTCCTACAATGAGCAGTTCTTC. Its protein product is CASSKSSYNEQFF.

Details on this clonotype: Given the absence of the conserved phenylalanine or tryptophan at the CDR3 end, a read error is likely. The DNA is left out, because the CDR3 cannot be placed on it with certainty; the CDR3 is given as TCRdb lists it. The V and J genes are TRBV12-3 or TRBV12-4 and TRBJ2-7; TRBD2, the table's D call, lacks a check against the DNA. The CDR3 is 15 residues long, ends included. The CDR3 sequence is CASSFSPVDGYTFGS.